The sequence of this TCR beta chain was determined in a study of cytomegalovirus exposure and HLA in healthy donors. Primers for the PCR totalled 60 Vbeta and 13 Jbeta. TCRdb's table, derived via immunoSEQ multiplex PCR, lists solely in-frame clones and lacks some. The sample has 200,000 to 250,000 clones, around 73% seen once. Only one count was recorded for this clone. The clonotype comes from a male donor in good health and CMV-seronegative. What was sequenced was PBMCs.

In nucleotides, the CDR3 is TGTGCCATCAGGCCCGACAGGACATACACTGAAGCTTTCTTT. Amino acids: CAIRPDRTYTEAFF. The chain employs TRBV10-3 and TRBJ1-1, with D possibly matching TRBD1 (6 bases). Trimming pared 6 bases from V and 3 bases from J, leaving 14 bases between. Germline V gives CDR1 ENHRY, CDR2 SYGVKD. This CDR3 is built from 14 residues.